These 3 T cell receptor beta chains share one sample of origin, sequenced in a study of memory CD4+ T cells and cytomegalovirus serostatus. The sort gate was single viable CD3+CD4+CD8-CD45RO+ cells for memory CD4+ T cells. The assay was immunoSEQ multiplex PCR, and TCRdb's table has in-frame clones only and misses some. The profile shows some 59,000 clones, 82% of them singletons. The sequencing input was memory CD4+ T cells from blood. All receptors come from an adult in good health and CMV-seronegative.

This clone appeared a few times. The rearrangement joins TRBV2 to TRBJ1-1; 7 nucleotides agree with TRBD1. The CDR3 totals 15 residues. Germline V gene lookup returns CDR1 SNHLY and CDR2 FYNNEI. V lost 4 bases to trimming and J lost 5 bases; unmatched junction nucleotides: 10. The CDR3 protein is CASSVRTGRGTEAFF. The CDR3 DNA is TGTGCCAGCAGTGTCAGGACAGGACGTGGGACTGAAGCTTTCTTT.

A single count supports this clone. The gene calls are TRBV28 and TRBJ1-1, with a weak D call TRBD1 (6 bases). Germline V CDR1 and CDR2: MDHEN, SYDVKM. Trimming cost V 6 bases and J 4 bases, with 18 bases left between them. This CDR3 is built from 15 residues. CDR3 sequence (DNA): TGTGCCAGCAGGCTGCCAGGGGATGGACCCACTGAAGCTTTCTTT. As protein: CASRLPGDGPTEAFF.

The V and J genes are TRBV19 and TRBJ2-2; D might be TRBD2 (6 bases). The V gene's germline CDR1 is LNHDA and CDR2 SQIVND (reference sequence). Trimming shortened V by 0 bases and J by 5 bases, and 16 bases separated the two germline ends. CDR3 length: 17 residues. CDR3 in DNA: TGTGCCAGTAGTATAGAGGGGACGGGGAGGATGACCGGGGAGCTGTTTTTT. Its protein product is CASSIEGTGRMTGELFF.